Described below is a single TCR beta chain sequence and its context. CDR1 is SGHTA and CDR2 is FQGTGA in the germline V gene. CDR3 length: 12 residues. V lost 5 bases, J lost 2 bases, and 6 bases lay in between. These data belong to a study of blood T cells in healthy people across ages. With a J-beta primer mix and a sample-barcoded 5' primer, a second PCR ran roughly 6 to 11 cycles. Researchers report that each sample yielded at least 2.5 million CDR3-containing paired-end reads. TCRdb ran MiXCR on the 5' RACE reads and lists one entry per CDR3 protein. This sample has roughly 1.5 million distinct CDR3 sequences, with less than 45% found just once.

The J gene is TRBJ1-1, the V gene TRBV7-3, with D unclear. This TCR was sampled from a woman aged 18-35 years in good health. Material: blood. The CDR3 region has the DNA TGTGCCAGCAGCAACAGAAACACTGAAGCTTTCTTT. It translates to CASSNRNTEAFF.